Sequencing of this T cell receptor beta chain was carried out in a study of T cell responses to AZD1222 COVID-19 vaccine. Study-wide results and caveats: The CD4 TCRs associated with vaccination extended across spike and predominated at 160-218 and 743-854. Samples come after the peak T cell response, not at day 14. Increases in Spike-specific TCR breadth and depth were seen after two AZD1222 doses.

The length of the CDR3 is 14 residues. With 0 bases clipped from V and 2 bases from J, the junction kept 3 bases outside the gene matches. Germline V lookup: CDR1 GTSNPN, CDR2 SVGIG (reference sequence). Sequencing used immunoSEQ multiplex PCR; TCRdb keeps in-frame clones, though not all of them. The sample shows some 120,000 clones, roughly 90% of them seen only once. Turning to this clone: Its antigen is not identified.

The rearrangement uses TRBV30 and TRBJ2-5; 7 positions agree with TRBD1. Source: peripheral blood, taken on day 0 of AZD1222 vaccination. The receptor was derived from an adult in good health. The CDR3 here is CAWSVGRGQETQYF. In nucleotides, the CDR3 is TGTGCCTGGAGTGTGGGCAGGGGGCAAGAGACCCAGTACTTC.